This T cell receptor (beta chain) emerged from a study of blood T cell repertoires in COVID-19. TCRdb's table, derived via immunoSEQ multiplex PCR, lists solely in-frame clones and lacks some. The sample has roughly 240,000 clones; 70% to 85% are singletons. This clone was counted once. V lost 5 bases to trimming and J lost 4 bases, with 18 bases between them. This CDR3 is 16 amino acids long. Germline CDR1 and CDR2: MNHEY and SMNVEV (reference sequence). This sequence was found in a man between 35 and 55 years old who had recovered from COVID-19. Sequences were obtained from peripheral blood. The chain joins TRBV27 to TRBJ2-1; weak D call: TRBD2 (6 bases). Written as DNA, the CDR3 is TGTGCCAGCAGTCCATTGGGAGCGGGTGGGTACAATGAGCAGTTCTTC. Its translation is CASSPLGAGGYNEQFF.